The entry below gives a single T cell receptor beta chain sequence along with its context. Which antigen it targets is not known. No base quality information exists; no much larger clone differs at one position. In the germline V gene (reference sequence), CDR1 corresponds to LNHNV and CDR2 to YYDKDF. The junction shows trimming of 8 bases on V and 3 bases on J, plus 10 bases between the germline ends. The cysteine opens and the phenylalanine closes a CDR3 of 12 amino acids. Only the CDR3 DNA stays, 36 bases, in frame from base 1. This sample stems from a study of response to subunit inactivated influenza vaccine (dated by TCRdb to 2017 to 2018). Some background on the complete study: Deep quantitative profiling of the T cell receptor repertoire was used in the study to follow responses to a trivalent subunit inactivated influenza vaccine.

Libraries came from RT-PCR. The instrument given in TCRdb is Illumina HiSeq 2500. TCRdb handled the public reads itself, with Q25 trimming in fastp and clone calling in MiXCR, and kept productive beta chains. Here each entry gathers all rows of one CDR3 protein and keeps the most common genes and DNA. Present in this sample are about 800,000 distinct CDR3 sequences, 21% of which were seen just once. The top ten hold more than 8.5% of the sample. Overall study outcomes, separate from this receptor: According to the authors, only a limited number of new T cells may be recruited by each seasonal influenza vaccination.

This sequence was found in a man aged 45-65 years who received an inactivated influenza vaccine. Donor details come from another sample of the same person, matched by shared clones. The rearrangement joined TRBV15 to TRBJ1-1; the D region possibly corresponds to TRBD1 (5 bases align). This specimen was PBMCs from blood, taken around 5 days after vaccination. The CDR3 protein is CATAKGDTEAFF. The bases are TGTGCCACCGCTAAAGGGGACACTGAAGCTTTCTTT. Outside the CDR3, residues come from the reference TRBV15 and TRBJ1-1 proteins, so the full variable domain is: DAMVIQNPRYQVTQFGKPVTLSCSQTLNHNVMYWYQQKSSQAPKLLFHYYDKDFNNEADTPDNFQSRRPNTSFCFLDIRSPGLGDTAMYLCATAKGDTEAFFGQGTRLTVV.